The 8 T cell receptor beta chains below come from one sample, sequenced in a study of cytomegalovirus exposure and HLA in healthy donors. Amplification used 60 Vbeta primers and 13 Jbeta primers. The table came from immunoSEQ multiplex PCR; TCRdb's copy has only in-frame clones and leaves some out. The sample shows around 120,000 clones, around 78% of them seen only once. Sequencing input: PBMCs. All receptors derive from a woman aged 45 to 65 in good health and CMV-seronegative.

The chain carries TRBV28 and TRBJ1-2; 9 bases map to TRBD1. The CDR3 totals 15 residues. Germline V lookup: CDR1 MDHEN, CDR2 SYDVKM. V lost 6 bases to trimming and J lost 5 bases; unmatched junction nucleotides: 10. CDR3 sequence: CASSFPPDRGYGYTF. The CDR3 bases are TGTGCCAGCAGCTTCCCTCCGGACAGGGGTTATGGCTACACCTTC.

The chain combines TRBV18 with TRBJ2-1; 9 bases map to TRBD2. V lost 0 bases and J lost 7; bases outside the gene matches: 4. Germline V gene data show CDR1 as KGHSH and CDR2 as LQKENI. This CDR3 spans 15 amino acids. The CDR3 sequence: CASSPPSGSVNEQFF. The DNA of the CDR3 is TGTGCCAGCTCACCACCTAGCGGGAGTGTAAATGAGCAGTTCTTC.

The genes are TRBV5-4 and TRBJ2-7; D perhaps matches TRBD1 (6 bases). Deletions cut 6 bases from V and 2 bases from J, with 15 bases between. Germline V gives CDR1 SGHNT, CDR2 YYREEE (reference sequence). This CDR3 is 14 amino acids long. In DNA form, the CDR3 reads TGTGCCAGCACCCAGGACAGCCGACCCTACGAGCAGTACTTC. Its translation is CASTQDSRPYEQYF.

The chain is built from TRBV9 and TRBJ2-2; D is possibly TRBD2 (6 bases). The CDR3 consists of 14 residues. V was clipped by 0 bases and J by 4 bases, with 7 bases between them. CDR1 and CDR2 (germline): SGDLS, YYNGEE. The CDR3 reads CASSVVGGTGELFF. DNA for the CDR3: TGTGCCAGCAGCGTAGTCGGGGGCACCGGGGAGCTGTTTTTT. Combining the CDR3 with reference TRBV9 and TRBJ2-2 gives the whole variable domain DSGVTQTPKHLITATGQRVTLRCSPRSGDLSVYWYQQSLDQGLQFLIQYYNGEERAKGNILERFSAQQFPDLHSELNLSSLELGDSALYFCASSVVGGTGELFFGEGSRLTVL.

The chain links TRBV28 to TRBJ1-2, with D possibly being TRBD1 (5 bases). Germline V CDR1 and CDR2: MDHEN, SYDVKM. V lost 4 bases, J lost 4 bases, and 16 bases lay in between. The CDR3 has 15 residues. CDR3 bases: TGTGCCAGCAGTTCGGGGGTTCCTACGTCCTATGGCTACACCTTC. Protein sequence: CASSSGVPTSYGYTF.

V and J are TRBV28 and TRBJ1-2, with 9 bases matching TRBD1. The CDR3 length is 13 residues. CDR1 MDHEN and CDR2 SYDVKM come from the germline V gene. V lost 5 bases and J lost 8; bases outside the gene matches: 6. The CDR3, as DNA: TGTGCCAGCAGTCTACAGGGGGCGAGAGGCTACACCTTC. Its translation is CASSLQGARGYTF.

This clone was counted a single time. Germline and junction disagree at one end, which may indicate a read error. The chain links TRBV18 to TRBJ1-2; 7 nucleotides align to TRBD1. Germline V lookup: CDR1 KGHSH, CDR2 LQKENI. This CDR3 comprises 14 residues. The CDR3 loop reads CASSPLVRGDGYPF. The CDR3 coding sequence is TGTGCCAGCTCTCCCCTCGTCAGGGGGGATGGCTACCCCTTC.

This clone was found once. The chain carries TRBV7-8 and TRBJ2-3, with 10 positions matching TRBD2. Germline lookup yields CDR1 SGHVS and CDR2 FQNEAQ. V lost 5 bases and J lost 3; bases outside the gene matches: 5. The CDR3 totals 15 residues. CDR3: CASSPSGRATDTQYF. The CDR3 DNA follows: TGTGCCAGCAGCCCCAGCGGGAGGGCAACAGATACGCAGTATTTT.